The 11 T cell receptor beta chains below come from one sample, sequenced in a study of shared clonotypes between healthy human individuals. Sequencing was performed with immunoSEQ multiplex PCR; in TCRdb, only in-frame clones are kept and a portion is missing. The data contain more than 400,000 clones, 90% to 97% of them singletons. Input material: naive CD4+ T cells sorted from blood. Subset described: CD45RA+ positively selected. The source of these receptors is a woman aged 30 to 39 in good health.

The CDR3, as DNA: TGTGCCAGCAGAGGCATCAGCTCCTACAATGAGCAGTTCTTC. It yields the protein CASRGISSYNEQFF. V and J are TRBV27 and TRBJ2-1; D unclear. Germline CDR1 MNHEY, CDR2 SMNVEV (reference sequence). V lost 6 bases to trimming and J lost 0 bases, with 9 bases between them. This CDR3 comprises 14 residues.

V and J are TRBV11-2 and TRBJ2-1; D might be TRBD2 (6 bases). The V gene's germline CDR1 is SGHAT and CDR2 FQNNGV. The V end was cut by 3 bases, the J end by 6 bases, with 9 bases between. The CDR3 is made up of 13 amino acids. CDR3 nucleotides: TGTGCCAGCAGCTTCGCGGGGACCAATGAGCAGTTCTTC. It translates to CASSFAGTNEQFF.

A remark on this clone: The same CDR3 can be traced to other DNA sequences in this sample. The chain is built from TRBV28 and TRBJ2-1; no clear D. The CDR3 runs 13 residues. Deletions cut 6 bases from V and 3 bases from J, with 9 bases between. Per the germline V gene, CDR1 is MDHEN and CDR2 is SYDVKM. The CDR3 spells CASSPPSYNEQFF. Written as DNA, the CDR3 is TGTGCCAGCAGCCCCCCTAGCTACAATGAGCAGTTCTTC.

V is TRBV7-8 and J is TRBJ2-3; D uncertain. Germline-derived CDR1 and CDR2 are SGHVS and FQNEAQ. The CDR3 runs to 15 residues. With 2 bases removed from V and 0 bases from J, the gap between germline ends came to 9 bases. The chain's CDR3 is CASSLIGTSTDTQYF. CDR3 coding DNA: TGTGCCAGCAGCTTAATTGGAACTAGCACAGATACGCAGTATTTT.

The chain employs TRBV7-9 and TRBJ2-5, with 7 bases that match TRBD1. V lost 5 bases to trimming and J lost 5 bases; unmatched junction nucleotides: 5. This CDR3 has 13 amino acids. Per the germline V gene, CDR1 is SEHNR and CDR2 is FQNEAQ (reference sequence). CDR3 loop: CASSQRQGETQYF. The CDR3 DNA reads TGTGCCAGCAGCCAACGACAGGGTGAGACCCAGTACTTC.

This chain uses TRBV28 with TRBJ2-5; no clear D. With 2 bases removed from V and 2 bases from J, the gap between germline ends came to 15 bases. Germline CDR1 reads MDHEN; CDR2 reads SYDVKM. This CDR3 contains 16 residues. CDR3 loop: CASSLGYGLFQETQYF. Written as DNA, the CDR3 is TGTGCCAGCAGTTTAGGCTATGGGTTATTTCAAGAGACCCAGTACTTC.

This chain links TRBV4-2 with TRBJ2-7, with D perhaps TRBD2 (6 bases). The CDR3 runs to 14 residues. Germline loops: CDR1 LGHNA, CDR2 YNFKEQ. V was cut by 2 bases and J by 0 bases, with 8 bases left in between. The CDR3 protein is CASSQIADSYEQYF. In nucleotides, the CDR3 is TGTGCCAGCAGCCAAATAGCGGACTCCTACGAGCAGTACTTC.

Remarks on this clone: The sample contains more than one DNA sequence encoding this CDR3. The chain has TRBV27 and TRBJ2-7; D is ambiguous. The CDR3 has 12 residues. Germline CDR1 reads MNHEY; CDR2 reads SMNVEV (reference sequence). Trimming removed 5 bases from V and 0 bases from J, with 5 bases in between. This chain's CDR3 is CASSLSSYEQYF. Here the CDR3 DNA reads TGTGCCAGCAGTCTAAGCTCCTACGAGCAGTACTTC.

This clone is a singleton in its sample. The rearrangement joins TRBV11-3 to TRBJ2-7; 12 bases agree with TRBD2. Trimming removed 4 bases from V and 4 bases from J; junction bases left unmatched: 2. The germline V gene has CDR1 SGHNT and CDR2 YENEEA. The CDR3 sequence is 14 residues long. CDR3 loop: CASSSTSGRYEQYF. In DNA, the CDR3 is TGTGCCAGCAGCTCGACTAGCGGGAGATACGAGCAGTACTTC.

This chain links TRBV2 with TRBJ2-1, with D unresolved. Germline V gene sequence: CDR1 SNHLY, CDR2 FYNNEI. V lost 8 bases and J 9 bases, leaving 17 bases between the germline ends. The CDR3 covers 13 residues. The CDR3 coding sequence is TGTGCCAGCTGGAGCCATCTATTCGGTGAGCAGTTCTTC. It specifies CASWSHLFGEQFF.

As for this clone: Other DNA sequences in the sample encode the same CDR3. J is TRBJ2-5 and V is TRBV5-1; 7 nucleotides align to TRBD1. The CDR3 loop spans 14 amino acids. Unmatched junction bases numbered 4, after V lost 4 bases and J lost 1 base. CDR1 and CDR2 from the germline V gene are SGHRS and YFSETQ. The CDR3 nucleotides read TGCGCCAGCAGCCTGGGACAGATCCAAGAGACCCAGTACTTC. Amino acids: CASSLGQIQETQYF.